A single sample gave rise to the 32 T cell receptor beta chains below, sequenced in a study of blood T cell repertoires in COVID-19. The method was immunoSEQ multiplex PCR; TCRdb's version includes in-frame clones alone and lacks a portion of them. The table has 150,000 to 170,000 clones, more than 75% seen once; the top ten hold more than 6.5%. Sequencing was done on a sample of peripheral blood. The receptors were gathered from an older woman with COVID-19, enrolled during active disease.

This sequence joins TRBV7-8 and TRBJ2-7; D call uncertain. From germline, CDR1 is SGHVS and CDR2 FQNEAQ. V was trimmed by 1 base and J by 2 bases, leaving 9 bases between them. CDR3 size: 14 residues. The DNA of the CDR3 is TGTGCCAGCAGCTTAGGGCACAGAACCTACGAGCAGTACTTC. Residues: CASSLGHRTYEQYF.

This clone appeared once. V is TRBV18 and J is TRBJ1-1; 8 bases match TRBD1. The CDR3 length is 15 residues. Trimming took 4 bases from V and 4 from J; bases not matched to a gene: 8. Looked up from germline, CDR1 is KGHSH and CDR2 is LQKENI. The CDR3 is CASSLLDRAGTEAFF. Here the CDR3 DNA reads TGTGCCAGCTCACTCCTGGACAGGGCAGGCACTGAAGCTTTCTTT.

The chain joins TRBV3-1 (or the pseudogene TRBV3-2) to TRBJ2-3, with 10 bases aligning to TRBD2. Germline V CDR1 and CDR2: LGHDT, YNNKEL (reference sequence). The CDR3 is made up of 14 amino acids. V lost 4 bases to trimming and J lost 4 bases; unmatched junction nucleotides: 2. The CDR3 here is CASSPGLAADTQYF. The CDR3 coding sequence is TGTGCCAGCAGCCCCGGACTAGCGGCAGATACGCAGTATTTT.

The genes are TRBV25-1 and TRBJ1-6; 12 bases map to TRBD1. From germline, CDR1 is MGHDK and CDR2 SYGVNS. V shed 3 bases, J shed 11 bases, and the junction held 8 bases outside the gene matches. The CDR3 totals 16 residues. The DNA for the CDR3 is TGTGCCAGCAGTGACCGGCGAGGGACAGGGGGCACACCCCTCCACTTT. Its translation is CASSDRRGTGGTPLHF.

The rearrangement links TRBV10-3 to TRBJ1-5; TRBD1 agrees at 9 bases. The CDR3 totals 14 residues. V shed 3 bases, J shed 4 bases, and the junction held 1 base outside the gene matches. Germline values: CDR1 ENHRY, CDR2 SYGVKD. This CDR3 is CAISDGTGNQPQHF. CDR3 nucleotide sequence: TGTGCCATCAGTGATGGGACAGGGAATCAGCCCCAGCATTTT.

The chain combines TRBV28 with TRBJ1-1; 8 nucleotides align to TRBD1. The CDR3 consists of 14 residues. Germline V gives CDR1 MDHEN, CDR2 SYDVKM. The V gene end was trimmed by 10 bases and the J gene end by 5 bases; junction bases not matched to a gene: 12. As DNA, the CDR3 is TGTGCCACCGAGGCAGGGGGCGCGCAGACTGAAGCTTTCTTT. Translation gives CATEAGGAQTEAFF.

The chain combines TRBV15 with TRBJ1-1, with D maybe TRBD1 (5 bases). CDR1 is LNHNV and CDR2 is YYDKDF in the germline V gene (reference sequence). V was cut by 1 base and J by 0 bases, with 12 bases left in between. The CDR3 is 16 amino acids. The CDR3 DNA reads TGTGCCACCAGCAGAGTTTGGGGCACTATGAACACTGAAGCTTTCTTT. The encoded protein is CATSRVWGTMNTEAFF.

This chain connects TRBV12-5 to TRBJ1-1; D is unresolved. The germline CDR1 and CDR2 sequences are LGHNT and FRNRAP. Between the trimmed V and J ends, which lost 6 bases and 6 bases, there was a span of 11 bases. This CDR3 comprises 12 residues. The CDR3 spells CASGRGTAEAFF. CDR3 in DNA: TGTGCTAGTGGCCGTGGTACGGCTGAAGCTTTCTTT.

V and J are TRBV11-2 and TRBJ1-4, with D possibly TRBD1 on 5 matching bases. Per germline, CDR1 SGHAT and CDR2 FQNNGV. The CDR3 contains 16 residues. V dropped 2 bases and J dropped 3 bases, with 13 bases sitting between them. The CDR3 sequence is CASSLWEGRSNEKLFF. CDR3 coding DNA: TGTGCCAGCAGCTTATGGGAGGGACGGTCTAATGAAAAACTGTTTTTT.

The rearrangement uses TRBV11-2 and TRBJ2-6; tentatively, D is TRBD2 (6 bases). With 7 bases removed from V and 1 base from J, the gap between germline ends came to 11 bases. This CDR3 is 15 amino acids long. Germline V CDR1 and CDR2: SGHAT, FQNNGV. The CDR3 DNA reads TGTGCCAGCACCAGAGCGGGTTCTGGGGCCAACGTCCTGACTTTC. This gives the protein CASTRAGSGANVLTF. The whole variable domain, filled in from reference TRBV11-2 and TRBJ2-6, reads EAGVAQSPRYKIIEKRQSVAFWCNPISGHATLYWYQQILGQGPKLLIQFQNNGVVDDSQLPKDRFSAERLKGVDSTLKIQPAKLEDSAVYLCASTRAGSGANVLTFGAGSRLTVL.

The chain has TRBV2 and TRBJ1-3; 7 nucleotides line up with TRBD1. Germline V gene lookup returns CDR1 SNHLY and CDR2 FYNNEI. Trimming cost V 5 bases and J 3 bases; bases outside gene matches: 10. The CDR3 is made up of 16 amino acids. The CDR3 DNA sequence: TGTGCCAGCAGTCGACAGGGAAATAATCGTGGAAACACCATATATTTT. Its translation is CASSRQGNNRGNTIYF.

The V and J genes are TRBV5-1 and TRBJ1-4; possibly TRBD1 for D (5 bases). This CDR3 comprises 14 residues. CDR1 is SGHRS, CDR2 YFSETQ, per germline. Trimming took off 5 bases at V and 3 bases at J, with 11 bases between the two ends. The CDR3 spells CASSRQQANEKLFF. The CDR3 region has the DNA TGCGCCAGCAGTCGACAGCAGGCTAATGAAAAACTGTTTTTT.

The chain employs TRBV9 and TRBJ2-2; D uncertain. CDR1 is SGDLS and CDR2 is YYNGEE in the germline V gene. The CDR3 extends over 15 amino acids. The V and J ends lost 3 bases and 1 base respectively, with 10 bases between them. This CDR3 is CASSAHNGNTGELFF. The CDR3 nucleotides are TGTGCCAGCAGCGCCCATAACGGGAACACCGGGGAGCTGTTTTTT. Drawing the rest from reference TRBV9 and TRBJ2-2, the complete variable domain is DSGVTQTPKHLITATGQRVTLRCSPRSGDLSVYWYQQSLDQGLQFLIQYYNGEERAKGNILERFSAQQFPDLHSELNLSSLELGDSALYFCASSAHNGNTGELFFGEGSRLTVL.

This chain connects TRBV5-8 to TRBJ1-2; D perhaps matches TRBD1 (5 bases). V was cut by 4 bases and J by 2 bases, with 9 bases left in between. CDR3 length: 13 amino acids. CDR1 and CDR2 (germline): SGHTS, YDEGEE. The CDR3 nucleotides are TGTGCCAGCAGCCCACAGGAGAACTATGGCTACACCTTC. Its translation: CASSPQENYGYTF. Complete variable domain (other parts from reference TRBV5-8 and TRBJ1-2): EAGVTQSPTHLIKTRGQQATLRCSPISGHTSVYWYQQALGLGLQFLLWYDEGEERNRGNFPPRFSGRQFPNYSSELNVNALELEDSALYLCASSPQENYGYTFGSGTRLTVV.

The genes are TRBV9 and TRBJ2-1; the D gene is possibly TRBD2 (6 bases). The germline V gene encodes CDR1 SGDLS and CDR2 YYNGEE. Trimming took 4 bases from V and 6 from J, leaving 20 bases between them. This CDR3 spans 16 amino acids. CDR3 sequence: CASSTIAATNTNEQFF. The CDR3 bases are TGTGCCAGCAGCACCATAGCGGCGACGAATACCAATGAGCAGTTCTTC.

There are a few counts of this clone. The gene calls are TRBV27 and TRBJ2-7, with D possibly TRBD1 on 5 matching bases. CDR1 is MNHEY, CDR2 SMNVEV, per germline (reference sequence). The germline V and J ends were trimmed by 6 bases and 1 base, with 10 bases remaining between them. The CDR3 spans 13 residues. The CDR3 here is CASRPSGSYEQYF. CDR3 sequence (DNA): TGTGCCAGCAGACCATCAGGGTCCTACGAGCAGTACTTC.

The J gene is TRBJ2-3, the V gene TRBV7-9; maybe TRBD1 (5 bases). This CDR3 has 14 residues. Germline CDR1 SEHNR, CDR2 FQNEAQ (reference sequence). V was pared by 1 base and J by 4 bases, with 9 bases between. CDR3 nucleotide sequence: TGTGCCAGCAGCTTAGGCGCAGGGCCAGATACGCAGTATTTT. This gives the protein CASSLGAGPDTQYF.

The V and J genes are TRBV6-5 and TRBJ2-7, with a possible D match to TRBD1 (6 bases). Germline CDR1 and CDR2: MNHEY and SVGAGI. The CDR3 totals 15 residues. Trimming took 5 bases from V and 2 from J, leaving 16 bases between them. The CDR3 bases are TGTGCCAGCAGTCGCAGCCGGGACACCACCTACGAGCAGTACGTC. It yields the protein CASSRSRDTTYEQYV.

The chain combines TRBV9 with TRBJ2-1, with TRBD2 matching over 8 bases. The ends lost 2 bases at V and 10 bases at J; junction bases unmatched: 11. CDR3 size: 15 residues. Germline CDR1 reads SGDLS; CDR2 reads YYNGEE. This CDR3 is CASSVLAGPTGEQFF. The CDR3 nucleotides read TGTGCCAGCAGCGTTTTAGCGGGACCGACGGGGGAGCAGTTCTTC.

The V gene is TRBV5-6, the J gene TRBJ1-1; the D is unclear. This CDR3 spans 14 amino acids. From germline, CDR1 is SGHDT and CDR2 YYEEEE. Trimming pared 2 bases from V and 5 bases from J, leaving 13 bases between. This CDR3 reads CASSFSGVRTEAFF. Written as DNA, the CDR3 is TGTGCCAGCAGCTTCAGCGGTGTCCGAACTGAAGCTTTCTTT.

The V call is TRBV25-1, the J call TRBJ2-7, with no clear D. Germline-derived CDR1 and CDR2 are MGHDK and SYGVNS. The CDR3 has 14 amino acids. V dropped 3 bases and J dropped 8 bases, with 17 bases sitting between them. The CDR3 sequence is CASSDYPPTKKQYF. CDR3 nucleotides: TGTGCCAGCAGTGATTACCCCCCCACTAAAAAGCAGTACTTC.

V and J are TRBV6-5 and TRBJ1-2, with D perhaps matching TRBD1 (5 bases). This CDR3 comprises 14 residues. Germline V lookup: CDR1 MNHEY, CDR2 SVGAGI. V lost 2 bases to trimming and J lost 6 bases, with 13 bases between them. CDR3 bases: TGTGCCAGCAGTTACCGGGGACTGCTAGATGGCTACACCTTC. It yields the protein CASSYRGLLDGYTF.

V is TRBV18 and J is TRBJ1-2; unclear D gene. The CDR3 contains 16 residues. Deletions cut 3 bases from V and 4 bases from J, with 18 bases between. Germline CDR1 KGHSH, CDR2 LQKENI. CDR3 loop: CASSPEIGLGGYGYTF. In DNA, the CDR3 is TGTGCCAGCTCACCGGAGATAGGATTGGGTGGCTATGGCTACACCTTC.

The V call is TRBV4-2, the J call TRBJ2-3; 15 nucleotides align to TRBD2. The ends lost 4 bases at V and 1 base at J; junction bases unmatched: 6. Germline values: CDR1 LGHNA, CDR2 YNFKEQ. This CDR3 has 18 residues. The CDR3 loop reads CASSRAGLAGGGTDTQYF. The DNA for the CDR3 is TGTGCCAGCAGCCGAGCGGGACTAGCGGGGGGAGGCACAGATACGCAGTATTTT.

The chain employs TRBV11-1 and TRBJ2-3; the match to TRBD1 covers 8 bases. The CDR3 is 16 amino acids. Germline-derived CDR1 and CDR2 are SGHAT and FQDESV (reference sequence). Germline trimming cut 4 bases from V and 4 bases from J; bases unmatched to any gene: 10. The CDR3 nucleotides are TGTGCCAGCAGCTCCACTAGGACAGGGCTGGCAGATACGCAGTATTTT. It yields the protein CASSSTRTGLADTQYF.

The rearrangement links TRBV15 to TRBJ2-1, with 13 bases matching TRBD2. CDR1 is LNHNV, CDR2 YYDKDF, per germline (reference sequence). Losses at the gene ends were 0 bases for V and 1 base for J; bases not matched to a gene: 3. This CDR3 has 18 amino acids. The CDR3 nucleotides are TGTGCCACCAGCAGAGAACTAGCGGGGGGGCCGTCCTACAATGAGCAGTTCTTC. It is translated as CATSRELAGGPSYNEQFF.

The chain uses TRBV14 and TRBJ2-5, with 11 bases matching TRBD2. Trimming removed 1 base from V and 4 bases from J; junction bases left unmatched: 14. Germline V gene lookup returns CDR1 SGHDN and CDR2 FVKESK. This CDR3 is 19 amino acids long. CDR3 amino acids: CASSQGYGLAGLLGETQYF. CDR3 nucleotides: TGTGCCAGCAGCCAAGGTTACGGACTAGCGGGCCTCCTGGGAGAGACCCAGTACTTC. Drawing the rest from reference TRBV14 and TRBJ2-5, the complete variable domain is EAGVTQFPSHSVIEKGQTVTLRCDPISGHDNLYWYRRVMGKEIKFLLHFVKESKQDESGMPNNRFLAERTGGTYSTLKVQPAELEDSGVYFCASSQGYGLAGLLGETQYFGPGTRLLVL.

The chain has TRBV11-3 and TRBJ2-5, with 9 positions matching TRBD2. Trimming removed 4 bases from V and 5 bases from J; junction bases left unmatched: 8. Germline-derived CDR1 and CDR2 are SGHNT and YENEEA. This CDR3 is 15 amino acids long. The CDR3: CASSSGLAGSETQYF. CDR3 nucleotides: TGTGCCAGCAGCTCCGGCCTAGCGGGATCTGAGACCCAGTACTTC.

The chain combines TRBV10-1 with TRBJ2-1, with D perhaps matching TRBD2 (5 bases). Germline CDR1 and CDR2: WNHNN and SYGVQD (reference sequence). V lost 5 bases and J 3 bases, leaving 23 bases between the germline ends. The CDR3 length is 18 residues. The CDR3: CASSPSPWLGEDYNEQFF. The DNA of the CDR3 is TGCGCCAGCAGTCCTTCCCCGTGGCTGGGAGAGGACTACAATGAGCAGTTCTTC.

A single count supports this clone. The chain combines TRBV18 with TRBJ1-1; 8 nucleotides align to TRBD1. After removal of 3 bases from V and 1 base from J, the junction contained 4 bases not matched to a gene. Germline V gene data show CDR1 as KGHSH and CDR2 as LQKENI. The CDR3 is made up of 15 amino acids. CDR3 amino acids: CASSPGTGPNTEAFF. Written as DNA, the CDR3 is TGTGCCAGCTCACCCGGGACAGGACCGAACACTGAAGCTTTCTTT.

The chain employs TRBV19 and TRBJ1-2; 9 bases line up with TRBD1. There are 15 residues in the CDR3. Trimming at V came to 3 bases and at J to 6 bases, leaving 8 bases not matched to a gene. Per the germline V gene, CDR1 is LNHDA and CDR2 is SQIVND (reference sequence). The CDR3 region is CASSIGYRGLDGYTF. As DNA, the CDR3 is TGTGCCAGTAGTATTGGATACAGGGGGCTCGATGGCTACACCTTC.

The rearrangement joins TRBV6-5 to TRBJ1-2, with unresolved D. Germline V gene lookup returns CDR1 MNHEY and CDR2 SVGAGI. This CDR3 is 15 amino acids long. V lost 5 bases to trimming and J lost 6 bases, with 19 bases between them. As DNA, the CDR3 is TGTGCCAGCAGTCCCGGACGTGGGGAGGTCAATGGCTACACCTTC. It is translated as CASSPGRGEVNGYTF.